These T cell receptor beta chains were read from a single sample in a study of blood T cell repertoires in COVID-19. Some clones are missing from TCRdb's copy, which holds only in-frame ones; the method was immunoSEQ multiplex PCR. Altogether some 250,000 clones are present, around 84% being singletons, with the ten largest covering 5.5% to 7.5%. Source material: peripheral blood. Receptors were obtained from a woman in her 70s with active or convalescent COVID-19. CDR3s leave out the opening cysteine and the closing phenylalanine or tryptophan. Each record gives: CDR3 length, J gene, V gene, CDR3 protein.

length: 16
J: TRBJ2-6
V: TRBV20-1
CDR3: SASKTGTALSGANVLT

length: 12
J: TRBJ1-2
V: TRBV7-2
CDR3: ASSSIQGLYGYT

length: 8
J: TRBJ2-3
V: TRBV25-1
CDR3: ASSAEAQY

length: 14
J: TRBJ1-5
V: TRBV12-5
CDR3: ASGLGLTGRAQPQH

length: 10
J: TRBJ1-6
V: TRBV19
CDR3: ASRQGDSPLH

length: 13
J: TRBJ2-7
V: TRBV2
CDR3: ASSLNPGQGDEQY

length: 13
J: TRBJ2-2
V: TRBV6-6
CDR3: ASSPRDSPTGELF

length: 14
J: TRBJ2-5
V: TRBV11-2
CDR3: ASSLTGTGWLVTQY

length: 11
J: TRBJ2-2
V: TRBV6-4
CDR3: ASGGANTGELF

length: 13
J: TRBJ1-5
V: TRBV5-1
CDR3: ASSPTGAVNQPQH

length: 14
J: TRBJ1-1
V: TRBV3-1/TRBV3-2
CDR3: ASSQGITGKDTEAF

length: 13
J: TRBJ1-1
V: TRBV5-1
CDR3: ASSPAGGSGTEAF

length: 12
J: TRBJ1-5
V: TRBV6-2/TRBV6-3
CDR3: ASSYGAGSQPQH

length: 15
J: TRBJ1-2
V: TRBV7-9
CDR3: ASSSQTLIGQEYGYT

length: 10
J: TRBJ2-3
V: TRBV12-3/TRBV12-4
CDR3: ASSQSGDTQY

length: 11
J: TRBJ2-7
V: TRBV6-6
CDR3: ASSSGPTGEQY

length: 12
J: TRBJ2-2
V: TRBV6-6
CDR3: ASNWEALTGELF

length: 15
J: TRBJ2-3
V: TRBV7-8
CDR3: ASSLGGGLAGTDTQY

length: 14
J: TRBJ2-3
V: TRBV10-1
CDR3: ASSESGTGGPDTQY

length: 13
J: TRBJ1-6
V: TRBV9
CDR3: ASSPTSQGNSPLH

length: 13
J: TRBJ1-3
V: TRBV14
CDR3: ASSPGRGAGNTIY

length: 11
J: TRBJ1-2
V: TRBV20-1
CDR3: SASNGGNYGYT

length: 11
J: TRBJ2-5
V: TRBV5-4
CDR3: ASSPPGEETQY

length: 11
J: TRBJ2-1
V: TRBV11-2
CDR3: ASSLVQGNEQF

length: 14
J: TRBJ2-3
V: TRBV5-1
CDR3: ASTTLAGGEADTQY